The sequence of this T cell receptor beta chain was determined in a study of beta chain features in type 1 diabetes. Broader study findings: When Type 1 diabetes patients were examined, their TCRB CDR3s proved moderately but significantly shorter in all four CD4+ subsets. TCRB rearrangement may or may not be influenced by HLA type; here this remained unresolved. The naive, central memory and Treg TCRB repertoires showed an apparent similarity that was greater among patients than among healthy donors. Type 1 diabetes patients showed fewer insertions and more deletions at VDJ junctions. Sequencing of cDNA might inflate the share of cells that strongly express TCR.

This clone has only a few counts. The antigen is undetermined. cDNA synthesis used the whole RNA isolate, giving expressed TCRB sequences. Some clones are missing from TCRdb's copy, which holds only in-frame ones; the method was immunoSEQ multiplex PCR. The top ten clones hold roughly 0.022% of a sample with 550,000 to 850,000 clones, 13% of them seen once. This CDR3 is 15 amino acids long. Trimming stripped 3 bases from V and 10 bases from J, with 22 bases between. Germline V gene sequence: CDR1 SGHRS, CDR2 YFSETQ. The sequenced material came from naive CD4+ T cells from blood. This TCR was recovered from a man in his late teens or twenties with type 1 diabetes. The chain couples TRBV5-1 to TRBJ1-1; no clear D gene. CDR3 residues: CASSSDPPKAVGAFF. CDR3 nucleotide sequence: TGCGCCAGCAGCTCAGACCCTCCTAAGGCCGTTGGAGCTTTCTTT.